The rows below give T cell receptor beta chains drawn from one sample of a study of blood T cell repertoires in COVID-19. The protocol was immunoSEQ multiplex PCR, while the TCRdb copy is restricted to in-frame clones and leaves out a portion. The sample has roughly 160,000 clones; over 75% are singletons. Sequencing used PBMCs or T cells enriched from blood (not recorded which). The receptor source for this set is a woman aged 40 to 50 with acute COVID-19. Each CDR3 is given with its conserved first and last residue. Fields, in order: D gene, J gene, V gene, clone size, CDR3 DNA, CDR3 protein. The D gene is left open where the match is weak. Part of the rows lack a size; the others show once, few, many or a class for expanded clones.

- TRBJ2-4 TRBV21-1 - TGTGCCAGCAGCGCCAGGGGGACAGGAGTCCCCATAGCCAAAAACATTCAGTACTTC CASSARGTGVPIAKNIQYF
- TRBJ1-2 TRBV6-5 - TGTGCCACCCGGCAGGTGGTTGCTAACTATGGCTACACCTTC CATRQVVANYGYTF
- TRBJ1-2 TRBV2 - TGTGCCAGCAGTCCAGGGATGATTGGCTACACCTTC CASSPGMIGYTF
- TRBJ1-5 TRBV4-2 once TGTGCCAGCAGCCAAGGCGGGGACGGAGCCCAGCCCCAGCATTTT CASSQGGDGAQPQHF
- TRBJ1-2 TRBV18 - TGTGCCAGCTCACCGGGCAGGATGGAGGACTATGGCTACACCTTC CASSPGRMEDYGYTF
- TRBJ1-5 TRBV30 few TGTGCCTGGAGACTCAAGGGGAATCAGCCCCAGCATTTT CAWRLKGNQPQHF
- TRBJ1-6 TRBV7-8 - TGTGCCAGCAGCTTAGTGGGGGCTCTTAAGAATTCACCCCTCCACTTT CASSLVGALKNSPLHF
TRBD1 TRBJ1-1 TRBV7-3 - TGTGCCAGCAGCTTAACAGGGACAGGGGGCTCTGAAGCTTTCTTT CASSLTGTGGSEAFF
TRBD1 TRBJ1-2 TRBV29-1 - TGCAGCGTTGAATCCGGGACAGGGGGGTTTAACTATGGCTACACCTTC CSVESGTGGFNYGYTF
TRBD2 TRBJ2-3 TRBV29-1 - TGCAGCGTTGTTAGACTAGCGGTTAACACAGATACGCAGTATTTT CSVVRLAVNTDTQYF
TRBD1 TRBJ1-2 TRBV2 few TGTGCCAGCAGGTCGGGACAGGAAACGAGGGGCTATGGCTACACCTTC CASRSGQETRGYGYTF
TRBD1 TRBJ1-5 TRBV6-6 few TGTGCCAGCAGCCGGGACAGGGGCTCTGGGCCCCAGCATTTT CASSRDRGSGPQHF
- TRBJ1-1 TRBV19 - TGTGCCAGTAGTATGGGGGTGGGGGCCCCAACAGAAAAGGAAGGTGAAGCTTTCTTT CASSMGVGAPTEKEGEAFF
- TRBJ1-5 TRBV6-5 - TGTGCCAGCAGTTCAGTATACAATCAGCCCCAGCATTTT CASSSVYNQPQHF
- TRBJ2-3 TRBV7-9 - TGTGCCAGCAGCTTCCTCGGGACTTTGATAGATACGCAGTATTTT CASSFLGTLIDTQYF
TRBD2 TRBJ2-1 TRBV18 - TGTGCCAGCTCACCATCGCAGCGGGAGGTGGTTGAGCAGTTCTTC CASSPSQREVVEQFF
TRBD2 TRBJ2-3 TRBV5-6 - TGTGCCAGCAGCTTGCCTGGGGAGGGCAGTGAGGGCACAGATACGCAGTATTTT CASSLPGEGSEGTDTQYF
TRBD2 TRBJ2-3 TRBV2 - TGTGCCAGCAGTGGACTAGCGGGAAACACAGATACGCAGTATTTT CASSGLAGNTDTQYF
TRBD2 TRBJ2-1 TRBV7-3 once TGTGCCAGCAGCTTAGATAGCGGGAGAGCGTTGTTCTTC CASSLDSGRALFF
- TRBJ2-5 TRBV12-3/TRBV12-4 - TGTGCCAGCATTCTATCCCCCGGGGAGACCCAGTACTTC CASILSPGETQYF
TRBD1 TRBJ2-1 TRBV6-5 - TGTGCCAGCAGTTACGGGGGACAGGGGAGGAATGAGCAGTTCTTC CASSYGGQGRNEQFF
- TRBJ2-7 TRBV6-5 few TGTGCCAGCCGGAGGGCCGGAGGGCCCTACGAGCAGTACTTC CASRRAGGPYEQYF
- TRBJ1-5 TRBV19 - TGTGCCAGTAGTATAGAACACTATAGCAATCAGCCCCAGCATTTT CASSIEHYSNQPQHF
TRBD1 TRBJ2-1 TRBV7-3 - TGTGCCAGCAGCTTAGGGGCCCCCGGGACAGGGCTTTTCAATGAGCAGTTCTTC CASSLGAPGTGLFNEQFF
- TRBJ1-5 TRBV24-1 - TGTGCCACCAGTGTCGTGTGGAGGAATAGCAATCAGCCCCAGCATTTT CATSVVWRNSNQPQHF
- TRBJ2-3 TRBV5-4 many TGTGCCAGCAGTCAGGACAGCAACAGGGCAGATACGCAGTATTTT CASSQDSNRADTQYF
- TRBJ1-2 TRBV29-1 - TGCAGCGTGACAGAACTCGATGGCTACACCTTC CSVTELDGYTF
- TRBJ1-3 TRBV19 - TGTGCCAGTAGCTTAGGGGGAAGCGGCTCTGGAAACACCATATATTTT CASSLGGSGSGNTIYF
TRBD1 TRBJ2-2 TRBV12-5 - TGTGCTAGTGGTTTGCCGGCGGACAGGGGGCTGACCGGGGAGCTGTTTTTT CASGLPADRGLTGELFF
TRBD1 TRBJ1-2 TRBV19 few TGTGCCAGTAGTGCCGGCGGACAGGGTTTGTTAGGTGGCTACACCTTC CASSAGGQGLLGGYTF
TRBD1 TRBJ2-3 TRBV11-2 - TGTGCCAGCAGCCTACAGGGGGCGACAGATACGCAGTATTTT CASSLQGATDTQYF
TRBD1 TRBJ2-5 TRBV3-1/TRBV3-2 - TGTGCCAGCAGCCAAACAAATTCCGGGACAGGCATGGCCCAGTACTTC CASSQTNSGTGMAQYF
TRBD1 TRBJ1-2 TRBV5-6 - TGTGCCAGCAGCTTGAACCGCCGACAGGGGGCTAACGGCTACACCTTC CASSLNRRQGANGYTF
- TRBJ2-5 TRBV11-2 once TGTGCCAGCAGCTTAGCGGGGGGCAAGACCCAGTACTTC CASSLAGGKTQYF
- TRBJ2-3 TRBV11-2 few TGTGCCAGCAGCGTCCACCGGGGGTCGGATACGCAGTATTTT CASSVHRGSDTQYF
- TRBJ1-2 TRBV5-6 - TGTGCCAGCAGCCCCGGATCCACTAGTGGCTACACCTTC CASSPGSTSGYTF
TRBD1 TRBJ2-2 TRBV7-8 - TGTGCCAGCAGGTGGACAGGATCAAACACCGGGGAGCTGTTTTTT CASRWTGSNTGELFF
TRBD1 TRBJ1-1 TRBV5-6 - TGTGCCAGCAGCCGACAGGGATCTTGGAACACTGAAGCTTTCTTT CASSRQGSWNTEAFF
TRBD2 TRBJ2-1 TRBV4-1 - TGCGCCAGCAGCCCTTCCGGGACTAGCGGATACAATGAGCAGTTCTTC CASSPSGTSGYNEQFF
- TRBJ2-7 TRBV6-6 - TGTGCCAGCAGTTCCGACTCATACTACGAGCAGTACTTC CASSSDSYYEQYF
- TRBJ2-3 TRBV15 - TGTGCCACCAGCAGAGAACGGCGGGATACGGATACGCAGTATTTT CATSRERRDTDTQYF
- TRBJ1-1 TRBV5-4 - TGTGCCAGCAGCTTGGTTGGGAGTGGGTTAACTGAAGCTTTCTTT CASSLVGSGLTEAFF
- TRBJ2-1 TRBV5-1 - TGCGCCAGCAGCTTGGGACAGTCGTACCAAGGCAATGAGCAGTTCTTC CASSLGQSYQGNEQFF
TRBD1 TRBJ2-5 TRBV14 - TGTGCCAGCAGCCAATACAGGGGGTCGGCAGAAGAGACCCAGTACTTC CASSQYRGSAEETQYF
- TRBJ2-2 TRBV5-6 - TGTGCCAGCAGTCCACTCTGGCGGGGGAACACCGGGGAGCTGTTTTTT CASSPLWRGNTGELFF
- TRBJ1-2 TRBV5-6 - TGTGCCAGCAGCAGAAACAGAGACTATGGCTACACCTTC CASSRNRDYGYTF
- TRBJ2-7 TRBV5-4 - TGTGCCAGCAGTCTAGGACAGTCCTACGAGCAGTACTTC CASSLGQSYEQYF
TRBD1 TRBJ2-7 TRBV28 - TGTGCCAGCAGTTTAGGGACAGGGGGCCCTAGTTACGAGCAGTACTTC CASSLGTGGPSYEQYF
TRBD1 TRBJ1-4 TRBV7-2 many TGTGCCAGCAGCGACGACAGGGTTGAAAAACTGTTTTTT CASSDDRVEKLFF
TRBD1 TRBJ2-7 TRBV4-1 - TGCGCCAGCAGCCTGGGACAGGGGGCGGGCCGGAGCGGCGAGCAGTACTTC CASSLGQGAGRSGEQYF
TRBD1 TRBJ1-5 TRBV19 - TGTGCCAGTAGTATGGAGGGGGCGAAGCCCCAGCATTTT CASSMEGAKPQHF
TRBD2 TRBJ2-7 TRBV7-2 once TGTGCCAGCAGCTTAGTACCCGGACTAGAGGGCTCCTACGAGCAGTACTTC CASSLVPGLEGSYEQYF
- TRBJ2-5 TRBV7-2 - TGTGCCAGCAGCTTATGGGGCAGTCAAGAGACCCAGTACTTC CASSLWGSQETQYF
TRBD1 TRBJ2-7 TRBV27 - TGTGCCAGCAGTCCCAAGCCGGGACAGGGGGTCTACGAGCAGTACTTC CASSPKPGQGVYEQYF
- TRBJ2-2 TRBV11-3 - TGTGCCAGCAGCTCGCCGGGACTTTTCACCGGGGAGCTGTTTTTT CASSSPGLFTGELFF
TRBD2 TRBJ2-1 TRBV24-1 - TGTGCCACCAGTGCCAGCGGGAAAAGCGGGGAGCAGTTCTTC CATSASGKSGEQFF
- TRBJ2-3 TRBV18 once TGTGCCAGCTCACCACAGAGTGGAGATACGCAGTATTTT CASSPQSGDTQYF
TRBD1 TRBJ1-2 TRBV3-1/TRBV3-2 - TGTGCCAGCAGTCGGACAGGGAGCGGCTACACCTTC CASSRTGSGYTF
- TRBJ2-2 TRBV9 once TGTGCCAGCAGCAGCTTGTTGGGCATCGGGGAGCTGTTTTTT CASSSLLGIGELFF
- TRBJ2-7 TRBV7-3 - TGTGCCAGCAGCTTACAACGGGAAGGGAAGTACGAGCAGTACTTC CASSLQREGKYEQYF